The text below deals with one T cell receptor beta chain. Its antigen is currently unknown. Hyperthyroidism was newly diagnosed in patients aged 18 to 65 (duration under 2 months). PBMCs stemmed from around 9.3 ml fresh peripheral blood. This record belongs to a study of T cells in Graves' hyperthyroidism and ophthalmopathy. Findings of the study overall: The majority of expanded thyroid clonotypes above 0.001 also appeared in blood.

Amplification yielded TCR beta CDR3 regions, with RNA transcripts as the source. During a first-round RT-PCR of the TCR CDR3, the HTBI primer set was used. TCRdb ran MiXCR on the multiplex PCR reads and lists one entry per CDR3 protein. The sample consists of hundreds of thousands of distinct CDR3 sequences, about 38% of them appearing once. Per germline, CDR1 SGDLS and CDR2 YYNGEE. V lost 3 bases and J 13 bases, leaving 20 bases between the germline ends. The CDR3 loop spans 15 amino acids. This sequence was found in a man aged 18 to 30 with Graves' hyperthyroidism. The rearrangement uses TRBV9 and TRBJ1-6, with D unresolved. Material: blood. CDR3 in amino acids: CASSAGSGSSFPLHF. The CDR3 nucleotides read TGTGCCAGCAGCGCGGGGAGTGGGTCATCTTTTCCCCTCCACTTT.